Each of the 26 T cell receptor beta chains below was sequenced from the same sample in a study of blood T cell repertoires in COVID-19. Using immunoSEQ multiplex PCR, the repertoire was profiled, and TCRdb retains in-frame clones only, with some absent. Seen here are under 300,000 clones, more than 85% observed once, and the top ten hold about 1.6%. The sample consisted of PBMCs or T cells enriched from blood (not recorded which). The source of these receptors is a woman aged 45-60 years who had recovered from COVID-19.

The chain is built from TRBV10-2 and TRBJ2-5; TRBD2 is a possible D gene (5 bases). Deletions cut 2 bases from V and 3 bases from J, with 10 bases between. The length of the CDR3 is 14 residues. In germline, CDR1 is WSHSY, CDR2 SAAADI. The CDR3 loop reads CASSEAGREETQYF. CDR3 DNA: TGCGCCAGCAGTGAGGCGGGCCGGGAAGAGACCCAGTACTTC.

The DNA of the CDR3 is TGTGCCAGCAGCTTGGGTCGAAAGCTACAGGACCCCCGAAACACCATATATTTT. Its protein is CASSLGRKLQDPRNTIYF. This chain uses TRBV5-6 with TRBJ1-3; tentative D call: TRBD1 (5 bases). Trimming left V 0 bases short and J 5 bases short, with 21 bases between. This CDR3 contains 18 residues. Per the germline V gene, CDR1 is SGHDT and CDR2 is YYEEEE.

The chain links TRBV20-1 to TRBJ2-7; unclear D gene. Trimming removed 3 bases at V and 0 bases at J, with 9 bases between. The CDR3 totals 13 residues. Germline assignment: CDR1 DFQATT and CDR2 SNEGSKA (reference sequence). The CDR3: CSASSVRSYEQYF. The CDR3 DNA follows: TGCAGTGCTAGTTCAGTCCGCTCCTACGAGCAGTACTTC.

J is TRBJ2-2 and V is TRBV6-2 or TRBV6-3; TRBD1 matches at 8 bases. Germline lookup yields CDR1 MNHEY and CDR2 SVGEGT. With V trimmed by 6 bases and J by 4 bases, 10 bases remained unmatched. The CDR3 loop spans 16 amino acids. CDR3 residues: CASSSFAGQVTGELFF. CDR3 nucleotides: TGTGCCAGCAGCTCCTTCGCGGGACAGGTCACCGGGGAGCTGTTTTTT.

The chain couples TRBV6-5 to TRBJ2-1; D call uncertain. Trimming cost V 6 bases and J 1 base, with 10 bases left between them. Germline V gene data show CDR1 as MNHEY and CDR2 as SVGAGI. The CDR3 spans 14 residues. CDR3 residues: CASRPTNSYNEQFF. The CDR3 DNA reads as TGTGCCAGCAGGCCTACTAATTCCTACAATGAGCAGTTCTTC.

The V call is TRBV11-1, the J call TRBJ1-5; no definite D call. This CDR3 comprises 13 residues. Per the germline V gene, CDR1 is SGHAT and CDR2 is FQDESV (reference sequence). The germline V and J ends were trimmed by 3 bases and 0 bases, with 3 bases remaining between them. Here the CDR3 DNA reads TGTGCCAGCAGCTTGAGTAGCAATCAGCCCCAGCATTTT. This gives the protein CASSLSSNQPQHF.

This clone was seen more than once but under ten times. The chain couples TRBV5-1 to TRBJ1-1; 9 bases map to TRBD1. The CDR3 runs 15 residues. V lost 4 bases and J lost 7; bases outside the gene matches: 11. The germline CDR1 and CDR2 sequences are SGHRS and YFSETQ. CDR3: CASSPSTGGLGEAFF. CDR3 bases: TGCGCCAGCAGCCCCTCGACAGGGGGATTAGGTGAAGCTTTCTTT.

This chain joins TRBV18 and TRBJ2-7, with D tentatively TRBD1 (6 bases). With 6 bases removed from V and 2 bases from J, the gap between germline ends came to 11 bases. The CDR3 runs to 13 residues. Germline-derived CDR1 and CDR2 are KGHSH and LQKENI. Here the CDR3 reads CASSRDNTYEQYF. CDR3 DNA sequence: TGTGCCAGCTCCCGGGACAACACCTACGAGCAGTACTTC. Combining the CDR3 with reference TRBV18 and TRBJ2-7 gives the whole variable domain NAGVMQNPRHLVRRRGQEARLRCSPMKGHSHVYWYRQLPEEGLKFMVYLQKENIIDESGMPKERFSAEFPKEGPSILRIQQVVRGDSAAYFCASSRDNTYEQYFGPGTRLTVT.

This chain joins TRBV7-2 and TRBJ1-2, with TRBD1 as a possible D gene (5 bases). In germline, CDR1 is SGHTA, CDR2 FQGNSA. Deletions cut 7 bases from V and 8 bases from J, with 17 bases between. The CDR3 spans 13 residues. This CDR3 reads CASTTGGTRGYTF. DNA of the CDR3: TGTGCCAGCACCACGGGGGGGACTAGGGGCTACACCTTC.

This sequence joins TRBV28 and TRBJ1-3; TRBD1 matches 8 bases. This CDR3 has 17 amino acids. CDR1 and CDR2 (germline): MDHEN, SYDVKM. J was trimmed by 0 bases and V by 9 bases; bases with no gene match: 13. The CDR3 spells CASRPGQARLSGNTIYF. The CDR3 DNA sequence: TGTGCCAGTCGACCGGGACAGGCACGACTCTCTGGAAACACCATATATTTT.

The chain uses TRBV7-8 and TRBJ2-7; 8 positions match TRBD1. Germline V CDR1 and CDR2: SGHVS, FQNEAQ. V trimming: 6 bases; J trimming: 0 bases; junction bases outside the gene matches: 28. This CDR3 is built from 22 residues. CDR3 loop: CASSPPFRFRGRDQKPSYEQYF. The CDR3 DNA reads TGTGCCAGCAGTCCGCCCTTTAGATTCAGGGGGCGCGACCAAAAGCCCTCCTACGAGCAGTACTTC.

V is TRBV7-6 and J is TRBJ2-5, with 8 bases aligning to TRBD1. The CDR3 spans 13 residues. J gave up 6 bases and V 5 bases, and 5 bases lay outside the gene matches. CDR1 SGHVS and CDR2 FNYEAQ come from the germline V gene. For the CDR3, the DNA is TGTGCCAGCAGCCAAGACAGGGGACAGACCCAGTACTTC. Its translation is CASSQDRGQTQYF. The whole variable domain, remainder taken from reference TRBV7-6 and TRBJ2-5, is GAGVSQSPRYKVTKRGQDVALRCDPISGHVSLYWYRQALGQGPEFLTYFNYEAQQDKSGLPNDRFSAERPEGSISTLTIQRTEQRDSAMYRCASSQDRGQTQYFGPGTRLLVL.

The chain carries TRBV19 and TRBJ1-2, with no clear D. V was pared by 4 bases and J by 2 bases, with 11 bases between. Germline V gene lookup returns CDR1 LNHDA and CDR2 SQIVND (reference sequence). CDR3 length: 14 residues. The CDR3 loop is CASSTNSQNYGYTF. Here the CDR3 DNA reads TGTGCCAGTAGTACGAACAGCCAAAACTATGGCTACACCTTC.

J is TRBJ2-7 and V is TRBV28; the D gene is possibly TRBD1 (6 bases). The CDR3 loop spans 17 amino acids. The V end lost 6 bases, the J end lost 2 bases, and 23 bases lay between the germline ends. Per germline, CDR1 MDHEN and CDR2 SYDVKM. The CDR3 DNA sequence: TGTGCCAGCAGCTCTATCCCCCGGGACAAATCACCCTACGAGCAGTACTTC. Its protein is CASSSIPRDKSPYEQYF.

The chain couples TRBV5-6 to TRBJ2-2; TRBD2 is a possible D gene (6 bases). Germline lookup yields CDR1 SGHDT and CDR2 YYEEEE. The CDR3 contains 16 residues. The V gene lost 3 bases and the J gene lost 7 bases, with 19 bases spanning the gap. The CDR3 coding sequence is TGTGCCAGCAGCTCCCTGGGGAAGGGGCGGGACGGGGAGCTGTTTTTT. Translation: CASSSLGKGRDGELFF.

The chain combines TRBV7-3 with TRBJ1-1; D possibly corresponds to TRBD1 (5 bases). There are 15 residues in the CDR3. The V end was cut by 2 bases, the J end by 5 bases, with 15 bases between. The V gene's germline CDR1 is SGHTA and CDR2 FQGTGA. CDR3 region: CASSLERGGLTEAFF. The CDR3 coding sequence is TGTGCCAGCAGCTTAGAGAGGGGAGGATTAACTGAAGCTTTCTTT.

The rearrangement links TRBV29-1 to TRBJ1-2, with 9 bases aligning to TRBD1. The CDR3 is 15 residues long. The germline gives CDR1 SQVTM, CDR2 ANQGSEA. Losses at the gene ends were 5 bases for V and 8 bases for J; bases not matched to a gene: 15. CDR3: CSVPKGPGQGQGYTF. CDR3 in DNA: TGCAGCGTTCCCAAAGGTCCGGGACAGGGACAAGGCTACACCTTC.

Only one count was recorded for this clone. The genes are TRBV29-1 and TRBJ2-6; D is undetermined. The CDR3 runs to 14 residues. The germline V gene encodes CDR1 SQVTM and CDR2 ANQGSEA. Trimming took off 4 bases at V and 2 bases at J, with 9 bases between the two ends. The CDR3 nucleotides are TGCAGCGTTGTCCCCGTAGCTGGGGCCAACGTCCTGACTTTC. Its protein is CSVVPVAGANVLTF.

The chain combines TRBV28 with TRBJ2-1, with 10 bases fitting TRBD1. Germline values: CDR1 MDHEN, CDR2 SYDVKM. V shed 7 bases, J shed 4 bases, and the junction held 10 bases outside the gene matches. This CDR3 has 16 residues. CDR3 coding DNA: TGTGCCAGCACCCTCTGGACAGGGGGAACTTACAATGAGCAGTTCTTC. Translation gives CASTLWTGGTYNEQFF.

The chain combines TRBV27 with TRBJ2-1; 7 bases map to TRBD2. The CDR3 is 14 residues long. Germline values: CDR1 MNHEY, CDR2 SMNVEV (reference sequence). The ends lost 3 bases at V and 4 bases at J; junction bases unmatched: 3. In DNA form, the CDR3 reads TGTGCCAGCAGTTTTCGAGCGGGATACAATGAGCAGTTCTTC. Translated, it gives CASSFRAGYNEQFF.

This rearrangement joins TRBV5-4 to TRBJ2-1, with 10 bases identical to TRBD2. CDR3 size: 19 residues. In germline, CDR1 is SGHNT, CDR2 YYREEE (reference sequence). The trim removed 4 bases at V and 0 bases at J, leaving 13 bases unmatched. The CDR3: CASSLRGLAPSSSYNEQFF. As DNA, the CDR3 is TGTGCCAGCAGCCTCCGGGGACTAGCGCCGTCCAGCTCCTACAATGAGCAGTTCTTC.

The chain links TRBV9 to TRBJ1-2; 8 nucleotides line up with TRBD1. The CDR3 sequence is 13 residues long. In germline, CDR1 is SGDLS, CDR2 YYNGEE. V was pared by 4 bases and J by 5 bases, with 4 bases of the junction left unmatched. CDR3 sequence (DNA): TGTGCCAGCAGCACTGGACAGGGTTATGGCTACACCTTC. Residues: CASSTGQGYGYTF.

The rearrangement uses TRBV19 and TRBJ2-6, with a tentative D call TRBD2 (6 bases). The CDR3 is 16 amino acids. The V end was cut by 5 bases, the J end by 0 bases, with 11 bases between. Germline CDR1 LNHDA, CDR2 SQIVND (reference sequence). CDR3 coding DNA: TGTGCCAGTAGTCGGGACGGGGGCTCTGGGGCCAACGTCCTGACTTTC. Translated: CASSRDGGSGANVLTF.

The rearrangement uses TRBV28 and TRBJ1-2; 7 nucleotides match TRBD1. This CDR3 spans 12 amino acids. CDR1 MDHEN and CDR2 SYDVKM come from the germline V gene. Trimming at V came to 6 bases and at J to 8 bases, leaving 6 bases not matched to a gene. The DNA of the CDR3 is TGTGCCAGCAGACAGGGGACCCTCGGCTACACCTTC. It codes for CASRQGTLGYTF.

This rearrangement joins TRBV4-2 to TRBJ2-7; TRBD2 agrees at 10 bases. Germline V gene lookup returns CDR1 LGHNA and CDR2 YNFKEQ. The CDR3 has 16 amino acids. J was trimmed by 3 bases and V by 4 bases; bases with no gene match: 9. CDR3 region: CASSRITSGTGYEQYF. In DNA, the CDR3 is TGTGCCAGCAGCCGGATTACTAGCGGGACGGGCTACGAGCAGTACTTC.

This sequence joins TRBV19 and TRBJ1-1; D is unresolved. V was pared by 6 bases and J by 2 bases, with 10 bases between. The length of the CDR3 is 13 residues. Germline CDR1 is LNHDA and CDR2 is SQIVND (reference sequence). The CDR3 loop reads CASRLQYNTEAFF. Here the CDR3 DNA reads TGTGCCAGTAGATTACAGTATAACACTGAAGCTTTCTTT.